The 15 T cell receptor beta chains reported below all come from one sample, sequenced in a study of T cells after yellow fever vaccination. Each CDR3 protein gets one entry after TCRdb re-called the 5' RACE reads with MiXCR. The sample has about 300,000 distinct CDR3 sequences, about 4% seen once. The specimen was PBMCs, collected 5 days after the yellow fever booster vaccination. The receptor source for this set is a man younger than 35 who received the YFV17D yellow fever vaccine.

For the CDR3, the DNA is TGTGCCAGCAGTCATCGGAGAATCGAGAATGGCTACACCTTC. Translating gives CASSHRRIENGYTF. This sequence joins TRBV12-3 or TRBV12-4 and TRBJ1-2; D not resolved. CDR3 length: 14 amino acids. With 5 bases removed from V and 6 bases from J, the gap between germline ends came to 16 bases.

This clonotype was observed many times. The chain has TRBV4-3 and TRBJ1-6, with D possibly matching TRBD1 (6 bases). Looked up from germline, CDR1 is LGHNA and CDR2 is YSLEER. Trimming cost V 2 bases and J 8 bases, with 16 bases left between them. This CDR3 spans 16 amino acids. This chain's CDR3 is CASSQIQGPRDSPLHF. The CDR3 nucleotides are TGCGCCAGCAGCCAAATTCAGGGGCCAAGGGATTCACCCCTCCACTTT.

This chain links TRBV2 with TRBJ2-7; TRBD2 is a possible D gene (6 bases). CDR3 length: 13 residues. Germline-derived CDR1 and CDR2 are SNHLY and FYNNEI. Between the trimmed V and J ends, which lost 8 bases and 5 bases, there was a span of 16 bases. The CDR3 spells CASGETSQHEQYF. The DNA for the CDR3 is TGTGCCAGCGGCGAAACTAGCCAGCACGAGCAGTACTTC.

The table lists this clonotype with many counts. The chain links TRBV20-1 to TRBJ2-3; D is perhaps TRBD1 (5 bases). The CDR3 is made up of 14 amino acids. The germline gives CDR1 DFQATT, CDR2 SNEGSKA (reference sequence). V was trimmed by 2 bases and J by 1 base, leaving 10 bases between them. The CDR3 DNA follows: TGCAGTGCTAGATCCAGGGTGGGCACAGATACGCAGTATTTT. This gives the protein CSARSRVGTDTQYF.

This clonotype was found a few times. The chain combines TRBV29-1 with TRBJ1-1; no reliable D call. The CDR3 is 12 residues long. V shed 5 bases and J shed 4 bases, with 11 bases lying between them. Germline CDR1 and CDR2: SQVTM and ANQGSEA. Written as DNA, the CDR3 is TGCAGCGTTCTGGCGTTGGGCACTGAAGCTTTCTTT. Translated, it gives CSVLALGTEAFF.

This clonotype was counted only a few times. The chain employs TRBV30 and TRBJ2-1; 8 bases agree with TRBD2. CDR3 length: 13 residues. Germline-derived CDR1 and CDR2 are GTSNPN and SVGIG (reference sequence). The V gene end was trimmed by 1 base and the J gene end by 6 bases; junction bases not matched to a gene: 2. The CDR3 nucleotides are TGTGCCTGGAGTGCGGGGGGGCCCAATGAGCAGTTCTTC. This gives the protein CAWSAGGPNEQFF.

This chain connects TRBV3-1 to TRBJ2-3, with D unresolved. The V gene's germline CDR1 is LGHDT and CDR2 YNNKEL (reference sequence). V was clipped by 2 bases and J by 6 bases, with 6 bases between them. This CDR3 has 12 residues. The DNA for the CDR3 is TGTGCCAGCAGCCAATCTGAGGATACGCAGTATTTT. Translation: CASSQSEDTQYF.

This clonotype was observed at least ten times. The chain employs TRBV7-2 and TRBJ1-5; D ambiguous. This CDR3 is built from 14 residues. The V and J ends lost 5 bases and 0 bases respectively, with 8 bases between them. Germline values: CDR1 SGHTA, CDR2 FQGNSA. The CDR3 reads CASSPFDSNQPQHF. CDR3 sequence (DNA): TGTGCCAGCAGCCCATTTGATAGCAATCAGCCCCAGCATTTT.

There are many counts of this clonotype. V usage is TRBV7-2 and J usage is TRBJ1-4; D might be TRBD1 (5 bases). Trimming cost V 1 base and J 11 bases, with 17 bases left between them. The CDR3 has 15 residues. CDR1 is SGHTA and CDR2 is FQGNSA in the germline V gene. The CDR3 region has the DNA TGTGCCAGCAGCTTAGGGCAGGGCTCGGGACGGAAACTGTTTTTT. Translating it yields CASSLGQGSGRKLFF.

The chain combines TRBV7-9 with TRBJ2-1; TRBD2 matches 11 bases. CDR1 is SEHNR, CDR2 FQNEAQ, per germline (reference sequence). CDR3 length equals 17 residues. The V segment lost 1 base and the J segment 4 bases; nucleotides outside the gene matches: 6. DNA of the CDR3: TGTGCCAGCAGCTTAGAACTAGCGGGGGAGATTTACAATGAGCAGTTCTTC. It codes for CASSLELAGEIYNEQFF. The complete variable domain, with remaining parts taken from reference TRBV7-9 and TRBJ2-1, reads DTGVSQNPRHKITKRGQNVTFRCDPISEHNRLYWYRQTLGQGPEFLTYFQNEAQLEKSRLLSDRFSAERPKGSFSTLEIQRTEQGDSAMYLCASSLELAGEIYNEQFFGPGTRLTVL.

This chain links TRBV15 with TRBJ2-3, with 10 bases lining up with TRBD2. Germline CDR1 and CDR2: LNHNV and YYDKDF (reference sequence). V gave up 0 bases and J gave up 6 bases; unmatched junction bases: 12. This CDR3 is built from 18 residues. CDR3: CATSRDSETSGPYDTQYF. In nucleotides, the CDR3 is TGTGCCACCAGCAGAGATTCGGAGACTAGCGGGCCCTACGATACGCAGTATTTT.

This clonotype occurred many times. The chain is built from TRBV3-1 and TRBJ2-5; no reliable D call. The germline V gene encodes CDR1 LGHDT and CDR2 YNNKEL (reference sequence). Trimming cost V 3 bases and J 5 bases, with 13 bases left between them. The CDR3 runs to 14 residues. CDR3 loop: CASSQRLPGETQYF. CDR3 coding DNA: TGTGCCAGCAGCCAGCGCCTCCCTGGTGAGACCCAGTACTTC.

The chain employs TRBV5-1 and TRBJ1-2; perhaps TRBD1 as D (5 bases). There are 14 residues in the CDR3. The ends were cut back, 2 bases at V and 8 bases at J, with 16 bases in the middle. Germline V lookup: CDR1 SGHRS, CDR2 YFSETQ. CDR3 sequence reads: CASSLGAGRSGYTF. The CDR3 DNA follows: TGCGCCAGCAGCTTAGGGGCGGGGAGGAGCGGCTACACCTTC.

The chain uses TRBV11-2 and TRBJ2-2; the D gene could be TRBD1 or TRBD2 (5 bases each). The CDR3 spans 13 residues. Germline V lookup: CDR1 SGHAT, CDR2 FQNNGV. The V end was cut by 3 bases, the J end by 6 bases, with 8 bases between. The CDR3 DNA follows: TGTGCCAGCAGCTTCGGGGACCCCGGGGAGCTGTTTTTT. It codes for CASSFGDPGELFF.

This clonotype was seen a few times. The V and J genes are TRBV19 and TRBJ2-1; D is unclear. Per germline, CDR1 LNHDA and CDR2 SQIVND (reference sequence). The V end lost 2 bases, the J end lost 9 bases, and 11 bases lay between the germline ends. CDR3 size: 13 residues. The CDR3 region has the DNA TGTGCCAGTAGTATACTCGAGAGCTCTGAGCAGTTCTTC. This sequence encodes CASSILESSEQFF.